The present T cell receptor beta chain was sequenced within a study of glioma-infiltrating T cells listed by TCRdb under 2016. As for the study more broadly: Glioma tissue, non-neoplastic brain tissue and matched peripheral blood mononuclear cells were used as sources from which TCR alpha- and beta-chain repertoires were sequenced. To measure how far tissue and blood T-cell populations diverged, each tissue-infiltrating repertoire was compared against the peripheral blood repertoire of the same patient. Three low-grade glioma patients, roughly eight primary glioblastoma patients, and three non-glioma patients who contributed non-neoplastic brain tissue made up the paired cohort.

General findings and caveats noted by the study authors: Very few CDR3 sequences were found to be shared between tissue and blood, and this scarcity was attributed to high CDR3 diversity and limited sampling. Group comparisons rested on small numbers: three non-neoplastic, three low-grade glioma and about 8 glioblastoma patients. VJ-independent divergence between tissue and blood was found to be below expectation in non-neoplastic patients but above expectation in all gliomas, particularly low-grade gliomas.

The iRepertoire nested amplicon-rescue multiplex PCR (arm-PCR) platform was used to amplify TCR alpha and beta CDR3 regions from RNA. The input for one-step reverse transcription and amplification was roughly 85-400 ng of either tissue mRNA or PBMC total RNA. Following bead purification, Illumina adapters were added by a secondary multiplex PCR, and the libraries were gel-purified between 200 and 400 bp. Demultiplexing relied on internal 6-nucleotide barcodes carried by the libraries. Sequencing of the libraries was done on an Illumina MiSeq using 2x220 or 2x250 nucleotide paired-end reads. As for the original processing: Paired reads were merged using FLASH 1.2.11 and were aligned to the GRCh37 human genome using BWA-MEM, after which TRA and TRB reads were extracted. For V and J assignment, an IMGT-derived reference of cassette sequences and CDR3 motifs that included pseudogenes was used. Three-frame translation of reads was performed, and productive CDR3s were defined as those with a C...FGXG motif and no stop codons. Unique combinations of V-J cassette pair and CDR3 amino acid sequence were defined as clonotypes. Filtering of reads was based on Hamming distance, with the threshold set by the sequence error rate of each sample in mapped regions. TCRdb's own reprocessing of the public reads used fastp at Q25 and MiXCR and kept productive beta chains. Under each unique CDR3 protein, matching rows form one entry showing the most common genes and DNA. These V and J calls derive from TCRdb rather than the authors' analysis. Across this sample there are about 17,000 distinct CDR3 sequences, with roughly 60% seen only once. The ten largest make up roughly 40% of the sample.

This clonotype was seen at least ten times. Its cognate antigen has yet to be identified. No base quality values were provided; no much bigger clone lies one nucleotide off. Via the germline V gene, CDR1 is SGHAT and CDR2 FQNNGV. The CDR3 numbers 13 residues from cysteine through phenylalanine. The kept DNA is CDR3 alone, 39 bases in frame from the first base. Compared with germline, V lacks 5 bases and J lacks 4 bases; bases without a gene match: 4. The sample consisted of glioma tissue, nonneoplastic brain tissue, or PBMCs (not recorded which). The V gene is TRBV11-2 and the J gene is TRBJ1-2, and 7 junctional nucleotides match TRBD1. This TCR came from a human donor with low-grade glioma or glioblastoma, undergoing nonglioma brain surgery, or in good health (not recorded which). The encoded CDR3 is CASSLGTAYGYTF. The nucleotides are TGTGCCAGCAGCCTCGGGACAGCCTATGGCTACACCTTC. Outside the CDR3, residues come from the reference TRBV11-2 and TRBJ1-2 proteins, so the full variable domain is: EAGVAQSPRYKIIEKRQSVAFWCNPISGHATLYWYQQILGQGPKLLIQFQNNGVVDDSQLPKDRFSAERLKGVDSTLKIQPAKLEDSAVYLCASSLGTAYGYTFGSGTRLTVV.